The rows below give T cell receptor beta chains drawn from one sample of a study of control samples from healthy donors and cancer patients. Generated by immunoSEQ multiplex PCR, the TCRdb table keeps only in-frame clones and is missing some. Of about 5,500 clones in the sample, over 60% were seen once. The sequenced material came from formalin-fixed, paraffin-embedded tissue. All receptors derive from a male donor with melanoma. CDR3s include the opening cysteine and the closing phenylalanine or tryptophan. The D gene is left open where the match is weak. Rows may omit the clone size; those that give it use once, few, many or a size class.

V	J	size	D	DNA	CDR3
TRBV7-2	TRBJ1-1	-	-	TGTGCCAGCAGCTTCTTCATTCCCGGGGCCGGAGAAGCTTTCTTT	CASSFFIPGAGEAFF
TRBV14	TRBJ2-1	-	TRBD1	TGTGCCAGCAGCCAGGCACGGACAGGGGTGTCGGTCTTC	CASSQARTGVSVF
TRBV18	TRBJ2-1	-	-	TGTGCCAGCTCTCAAGGGACTCCGGAGCAGTTCTTC	CASSQGTPEQFF
TRBV3-1/TRBV3-2	TRBJ1-6	-	-	TGTGCCAGCAGCCAAGATAGGACGGGCTCACCCCTCCACTTT	CASSQDRTGSPLHF
TRBV29-1	TRBJ2-2	-	TRBD1	TGCAGCGTGAGGACAGGGGCTAACACCGGGGAGCTGTTTTTT	CSVRTGANTGELFF
TRBV5-4	TRBJ2-7	-	TRBD2	TGTGCCAGCAGCTTGGCGGGAGGGCCTTACGAGCAGTACTTC	CASSLAGGPYEQYF
TRBV28	TRBJ2-7	few	-	TGTGCCAGCAAACTAAGCCCAGTGGACCGTGGCGAGCAGTACTTC	CASKLSPVDRGEQYF
TRBV5-1	TRBJ1-1	few	-	TGCGCCAGCAGCGGCACCGGGGGCGGCACTGAAGCTTTCTTT	CASSGTGGGTEAFF
TRBV9	TRBJ1-1	once	-	TGTGCCAGCAGCGTCGGCCCCTGGAACACTGAAGCTTTCTTT	CASSVGPWNTEAFF
TRBV7-9	TRBJ2-2	-	TRBD2	TGTGCCAGCAGCTTCTTGAGGCTAGCGGAGAACACCGGGGAGCTGTTTTTT	CASSFLRLAENTGELFF
TRBV5-1	TRBJ2-2	few	-	TGCGCCAGCAGGGGGGAGGTGAACACCGGGGAGCTGTTTTTT	CASRGEVNTGELFF
TRBV2	TRBJ2-4	-	-	TGTGCCAGCAGCGTTGAGACAGGCCTTCAGTACTTC	CASSVETGLQYF
TRBV7-2	TRBJ1-3	-	-	TGTGCCAGCAGCTTAACAAACGGAAACACCATATATTTT	CASSLTNGNTIYF
TRBV12-3/TRBV12-4	TRBJ2-6	-	-	TGTGCCTCTGCTATTTCTGGGGCCAACGTCCTGACTTTC	CASAISGANVLTF
TRBV5-1	TRBJ2-1	once	TRBD2	TGCGCCAGCAGCCCTACCGGGACTAGCGGAGCTAAGGATGAGCAGTTCTTC	CASSPTGTSGAKDEQFF
TRBV3-1/TRBV3-2	TRBJ2-2	-	-	TGTGCCAGCAGCCAAGTATTCCCGAACACCGGGGAGCTGTTTTTT	CASSQVFPNTGELFF
TRBV6-2/TRBV6-3	TRBJ1-1	-	TRBD1	TGTGCCAGTAGTTACTCCCCGACAGGGAAGACTGAAGCTTTCTTT	CASSYSPTGKTEAFF
TRBV19	TRBJ1-4	-	-	TGTGCCAGTAGTAGGGGGGTTGCAACTAATGAAAAACTGTTTTTT	CASSRGVATNEKLFF
TRBV12-3/TRBV12-4	TRBJ2-5	-	-	TGTGCCAGAAAGCGCGTTAGAGAGACCCAGTACTTC	CARKRVRETQYF
TRBV10-2	TRBJ2-3	-	-	TGCGCCAGCACCTTGGACTTCACAGATACGCAGTATTTT	CASTLDFTDTQYF
TRBV24-1	TRBJ2-1	-	TRBD2	TGTGCCACCCGGCCGACTAGCGGGAGAGACAATGAGCAGTTCTTC	CATRPTSGRDNEQFF
TRBV4-2	TRBJ2-7	-	TRBD2	TGTGCCAGCAGCCAAGATTTTGTAGCGGGAGTCGAGCAGTACTTC	CASSQDFVAGVEQYF
TRBV10-3	TRBJ2-7	-	TRBD2	TGTGCCATCTCCGGGGGGGGAATTTTGTCCTACGAGCAGTACTTC	CAISGGGILSYEQYF
TRBV4-2	TRBJ1-1	once	-	TGTGCCAGCAGCCAAGTCGGTGGGGCAGGGAGGGCTTTCTTT	CASSQVGGAGRAFF
TRBV4-1	TRBJ2-1	once	TRBD2	TGCGCCAGCAGCCAAGTTTCGCGGGAGAGGAATGAGCAGTTCTTC	CASSQVSRERNEQFF
TRBV19	TRBJ2-7	-	-	TGTGCCAGTAGTATAACCCAGGGGCAGGGGAGCGAGCAGTACTTC	CASSITQGQGSEQYF
TRBV24-1	TRBJ2-5	-	TRBD2	TGTGCCACCGGAGCGGGGCTCCAAGAGACCCAGTACTTC	CATGAGLQETQYF
TRBV10-3	TRBJ2-5	-	TRBD1	TGTGCCATCAGTGGGACAGGGACGATGCGGACCCAGTACTTC	CAISGTGTMRTQYF
TRBV4-2	TRBJ2-7	-	-	TGTGCCAGCAGCCGGGCGGCCTCCTACGAGCAGTACTTC	CASSRAASYEQYF
TRBV6-5	TRBJ2-1	-	-	TGTGCCAGCAGTTACTCGGGGGCGGGAAAAAATGAGCAGTTCTTC	CASSYSGAGKNEQFF
TRBV18	TRBJ2-1	once	-	TGTGCCAGCTCACCACAGAACTATCAGGGTGAGCAGTTCTTC	CASSPQNYQGEQFF
TRBV12-3/TRBV12-4	TRBJ2-4	-	TRBD2	TGTGCCAGCAGTTTCTTTCGACTAGCCCCCCACTTC	CASSFFRLAPHF
TRBV10-3	TRBJ2-5	few	TRBD2	TGTGCCATCAGTGAGTCGAGAGCGGGAGTAGGCGAAGAGACCCAGTACTTC	CAISESRAGVGEETQYF
TRBV4-3	TRBJ1-6	-	-	TGCGCCAGCAGCCTAGGACGGGCGTCACTCCTCCACTTT	CASSLGRASLLHF
TRBV7-2	TRBJ2-7	-	TRBD2	TGTGCCAGCAGCCCGTGGACTAGCGGGAACGAGCAGTACTTC	CASSPWTSGNEQYF
TRBV3-1/TRBV3-2	TRBJ2-7	-	-	TGTGCCAGCAGCCAATATGGGGACTCCTACGAGCAGTACTTC	CASSQYGDSYEQYF
TRBV7-2	TRBJ2-1	-	-	TGTGCCAGCAGCTTAGGGGGTGTTAGGGCGAGTGAGCAGTTCTTC	CASSLGGVRASEQFF
TRBV19	TRBJ2-1	-	-	TGTGCCAGTAGTATTGGGCAGAGCTCCTACAATGAGCAGTTCTTC	CASSIGQSSYNEQFF
TRBV18	TRBJ2-7	-	TRBD2	TGTGCCAGCTCACCCGGGACTAGCGAGTACGAGCAGTACTTC	CASSPGTSEYEQYF
TRBV19	TRBJ2-7	few	-	TGTGCCAGTAGTGAACCTTCAGGCACCGAGCAGTACTTC	CASSEPSGTEQYF
TRBV6-6	TRBJ2-1	-	TRBD1	TGTGCCAGCAGTAGGGGACAGGCCTACAATGAGCAGTTCTTC	CASSRGQAYNEQFF
TRBV11-1	TRBJ2-1	-	-	TGTGCCAGCAGCCCCTCCCTTGGGGTTAGGAATGAGCAGTTCTTC	CASSPSLGVRNEQFF
TRBV6-1	TRBJ1-2	-	-	TGTGCCAGCAGTGAAATGGGGGTAGGGGGGGGCTACACCTTC	CASSEMGVGGGYTF
TRBV7-9	TRBJ2-1	-	TRBD2	TGTGCCAGCAGCTTTGGCGGGAGCCCCTACAATGAGCAGTTCTTC	CASSFGGSPYNEQFF
TRBV14	TRBJ2-2	-	-	TGTGCCAGCAGCCTTAGGACTGCGGCGGCCGGGGAGCTGTTTTTT	CASSLRTAAAGELFF
TRBV10-3	TRBJ1-2	-	TRBD1	TGTGCCATCAGTGATACTGGACAGGCAGTTGACTATGGCTACACCTTC	CAISDTGQAVDYGYTF
TRBV9	TRBJ1-1	once	-	TGTGCCAGCAGTTCCCCGGAGAACACTGAAGCTTTCTTT	CASSSPENTEAFF
TRBV19	TRBJ1-4	few	-	TGTGCCAGTAGTAACCACAACAGGCCTGGACCAACTAATGAAAAACTGTTTTTT	CASSNHNRPGPTNEKLFF
TRBV6-1	TRBJ2-1	-	-	TGTGCCAGCAGTGAGACAGTTTCCAATGAGCAGTTCTTC	CASSETVSNEQFF
TRBV7-2	TRBJ2-1	once	TRBD2	TGTGCCAGCAGCTCTAGCGGGAACTTTGAGCAGTTCTTC	CASSSSGNFEQFF
TRBV6-2/TRBV6-3	TRBJ2-1	-	TRBD2	TGTGCCAGCAGTTACACCGTCATAGCGGGGCCATACAATGAGCAGTTCTTC	CASSYTVIAGPYNEQFF
TRBV29-1	TRBJ2-2	-	TRBD2	TGCAGCGTTGGATCGGCCGGGGACTACGGGGAGCTGTTTTTT	CSVGSAGDYGELFF
TRBV7-9	TRBJ2-7	large	TRBD1	TGTGCCAGCAGCCTAACCGGGACAGGGCGCGAGCAGTACTTC	CASSLTGTGREQYF
TRBV27	TRBJ2-2	-	-	TGTGCCAGCAGCAAGGACCGCTTCAGAGGGGAGCTGTTTTTT	CASSKDRFRGELFF
TRBV11-2	TRBJ2-1	-	-	TGTGCCAGCAGCTTATCCCTGCGCAATGAGCAGTTCTTC	CASSLSLRNEQFF
TRBV7-9	TRBJ2-7	-	-	TGTGCCAGCAGCCCCTTCCCCTCCGGAACCTACGAGCAGTACTTC	CASSPFPSGTYEQYF
TRBV7-3	TRBJ2-3	-	-	TGTGCCAGCAGCTTTGGTCAGGTTGAGGTTACGCAGTATTTT	CASSFGQVEVTQYF
TRBV5-1	TRBJ2-1	few	-	TGCGCCAGCAGCTTGGAATTAGGGACAAAATACAATGAGCAGTTCTTC	CASSLELGTKYNEQFF
TRBV5-1	TRBJ2-7	-	-	TGCGCCAGTCGACCGGGCACCACAAACGAGCAGTACTTC	CASRPGTTNEQYF
TRBV18	TRBJ1-5	-	-	TGTGCCAGCTCACCATTCCCGTTTAGCAATCAGCCCCAGCATTTT	CASSPFPFSNQPQHF